The entry below describes one TCR beta chain. Sequencing was performed with immunoSEQ multiplex PCR; in TCRdb, only in-frame clones are kept and a portion is missing. The data show roughly 390,000 clones, with approximately 81% seen just once and 3% to 4% held by the top ten. In germline, CDR1 is SQVTM, CDR2 ANQGSEA. This CDR3 is built from 12 residues. This sample stems from a study of blood T cell repertoires in COVID-19. Sequencing was carried out using peripheral blood. This TCR came from a woman under 30 with acute or convalescent COVID-19. The V gene is TRBV29-1, the J gene TRBJ1-5; 7 bases match TRBD1. CDR3 sequence reads: CFYIGGDQPQHF. The CDR3 DNA is TGCTTTTATATAGGGGGCGACCAGCCCCAGCATTTT.